This is a list of T cell receptor beta chains from one sample in a study of preoperative IRX-2 immunotherapy in early breast cancer. Sequencing was performed with immunoSEQ multiplex PCR; in TCRdb, only in-frame clones are kept and a portion is missing. The table records around 57,000 clones, around 94% of them present only once. Sampling was carried out from a patient treated with IRX-2 immunotherapy. These receptors were obtained from a human donor with breast cancer. Each CDR3 is given with its conserved first and last residue. The D gene is left open where the match is weak. Only part of the rows carry a size: once, few, many, or a class if the clone is expanded.

CDR3 length	V gene	J gene	clone size	D gene	CDR3 DNA	CDR3 protein
15	TRBV15	TRBJ2-7	.	.	TGTGCCACCAGCAGAGATCAAATGGGGGCCTACGAGCAGTACTTC	CATSRDQMGAYEQYF
15	TRBV6-6	TRBJ1-5	.	TRBD1	TGTGCCAGCAGGGACAGGGGATGGAGCAATCAGCCCCAGCATTTT	CASRDRGWSNQPQHF
15	TRBV4-3	TRBJ2-3	.	TRBD1	TGCGCCAGCAGCCAAGACAGGGGGCGCGGAGATACGCAGTATTTT	CASSQDRGRGDTQYF
14	TRBV28	TRBJ1-2	.	.	TGTGCCAGCAGTACCTCCGGGACCCACTATGGCTACACCTTC	CASSTSGTHYGYTF
16	TRBV13	TRBJ2-7	.	TRBD2	TGTGCCAGCAGCGATTTCGGGGGGGATCCTAAGGCCGAGCAGTACTTC	CASSDFGGDPKAEQYF
15	TRBV5-1	TRBJ2-1	.	.	TGCGCCAGCAGCATGGAAGAGAGCTCCTACAATGAGCAGTTCTTC	CASSMEESSYNEQFF
14	TRBV28	TRBJ1-4	.	.	TGTGCCAGCAGCCGTGGAGGGGCAAATGAAAAACTGTTTTTT	CASSRGGANEKLFF
12	TRBV19	TRBJ1-2	.	.	TGTGCCAGTAGTATTAGGAGGGGATGGCACACCTTC	CASSIRRGWHTF
11	TRBV28	TRBJ1-2	.	.	TGTGCCAGCAGTACAGGGTCGGGCTACACCTTC	CASSTGSGYTF
14	TRBV6-1	TRBJ2-3	.	.	TGTGCCAGCAGTGGGGGACTCTCCACAGATACGCAGTATTTT	CASSGGLSTDTQYF
17	TRBV27	TRBJ1-4	.	TRBD1	TGTGCCAGCAGTTTAGGGACAGGGGGCGCGGGTAATGAAAAACTGTTTTTT	CASSLGTGGAGNEKLFF
19	TRBV19	TRBJ1-5	.	TRBD1	TGTGCCAGTACGCCCCGGTGGACCTTCGGGACAGGGGGCAATCAGCCCCAGCATTTT	CASTPRWTFGTGGNQPQHF
22	TRBV4-2	TRBJ2-7	.	TRBD2	TGTGCCAGCAGCCAAAAGAGTGGCCGATGGGGCCAGGGCCCTAGCGGGGCCTACGAGCAGTACTTC	CASSQKSGRWGQGPSGAYEQYF
14	TRBV7-9	TRBJ1-4	.	.	TGTGCCAGCAGCCCCCGGGGGGGCGGTGAAAAACTGTTTTTT	CASSPRGGGEKLFF
14	TRBV7-2	TRBJ2-5	.	.	TGTGCCAGCAGCTTACAGGGTTCACGGGAGACCCAGTACTTC	CASSLQGSRETQYF
13	TRBV11-2	TRBJ2-5	.	TRBD1	TGTGCCAGCAGACGGACAGGGGTAGAGACCCAGTACTTC	CASRRTGVETQYF
13	TRBV27	TRBJ2-7	.	.	TGTGCCAGCAGTTTCGACGGACCCTACGAGCAGTACTTC	CASSFDGPYEQYF
15	TRBV7-3	TRBJ2-3	once	TRBD1	TGTGCCAGCAGCCGGGGACAGGGGAAGACAGATACGCAGTATTTT	CASSRGQGKTDTQYF
14	TRBV4-2	TRBJ1-1	.	.	TGTGCCAGCAGCCAAGATCAGGGGTACACTGAAGCTTTCTTT	CASSQDQGYTEAFF
13	TRBV6-6	TRBJ2-7	.	.	TGTGCCAGCAGTTACGGGTTAACCTACGAGCAGTACTTC	CASSYGLTYEQYF
16	TRBV4-3	TRBJ2-7	.	TRBD2	TGCGCCAGCAGCCAGGTCCTAAGCGGGAGTCTATACGAGCAGTACTTC	CASSQVLSGSLYEQYF
14	TRBV9	TRBJ2-7	.	.	TGTGCCAGCAGCCCATTGACAGGAGCAGGAGAGCAGTACTTC	CASSPLTGAGEQYF
13	TRBV21-1	TRBJ1-3	.	.	TGTGCCAGCAGCAAAATGGGGGGAAACACCATATATTTT	CASSKMGGNTIYF
12	TRBV6-5	TRBJ2-2	.	TRBD1	TGTGCCAGCAGACCGACAGGGGGGGAGCTGTTTTTT	CASRPTGGELFF
15	TRBV7-2	TRBJ2-5	.	.	TGTGCCAGCAGCTTAAATCCGGCACGTCTAGGGACCCAGTACTTC	CASSLNPARLGTQYF
11	TRBV28	TRBJ1-1	once	.	TGTGCCAGCAGTGTCCGGGGTGAAGCTTTCTTT	CASSVRGEAFF
15	TRBV12-5	TRBJ1-3	.	TRBD1	TGTGCTAGTGGTTTGGGGACAGGCTCTGGAAACACCATATATTTT	CASGLGTGSGNTIYF
15	TRBV9	TRBJ2-1	.	TRBD2	TGTGCCAGCAGCGTAGCACTAGCGGGAGTCTTGGAGCAGTTCTTC	CASSVALAGVLEQFF
14	TRBV19	TRBJ2-7	.	.	TGTGCCAGTAGTATTTCTGGGGGACTCGACGAGCAGTACTTC	CASSISGGLDEQYF
13	TRBV6-5	TRBJ1-5	.	.	TGTGCCAGCAGGGGAATTGGGCATCAGCCCCAGCATTTT	CASRGIGHQPQHF
15	TRBV5-6	TRBJ2-1	.	TRBD2	TGTGCCAGCAGCCCCGGGACTACCACCTACAATGAGCAGTTCTTC	CASSPGTTTYNEQFF
16	TRBV7-6	TRBJ2-5	.	.	TGTGCCAGCAGCCCACGATCTGGACAGGGAGGGGAGACCCAGTACTTC	CASSPRSGQGGETQYF
18	TRBV7-3	TRBJ2-5	.	TRBD2	TGTGCCAGCAGCCCCGGGGTGTCTAGCGGGGGGGCCAGGGAGACCCAGTACTTC	CASSPGVSSGGARETQYF
16	TRBV9	TRBJ1-4	once	.	TGTGCCAGCAGCGCCCAGGACAGTGCAACTAATGAAAAACTGTTTTTT	CASSAQDSATNEKLFF
15	TRBV19	TRBJ2-5	.	.	TGTGCCAGTATGGACCCCCGACGGGGGGCCGAGACCCAGTACTTC	CASMDPRRGAETQYF
17	TRBV11-3	TRBJ1-2	once	.	TGTGCCAGCAGCTTAGTCGTACCCAATGCAGGGGAACGGGGCTACACCTTC	CASSLVVPNAGERGYTF
14	TRBV5-1	TRBJ2-5	.	.	TGCGCCAGCAGCTTGGATCGGGGCCGGGAGACCCAGTACTTC	CASSLDRGRETQYF
15	TRBV7-9	TRBJ2-7	.	.	TGTGCCAGCAGCCCCCCAGACGGGACGTCCTACGAGCAGTACTTC	CASSPPDGTSYEQYF
13	TRBV6-5	TRBJ2-7	.	.	TGTGCCAGCAGTTACGGTTCAACCTACGAGCAGTACTTC	CASSYGSTYEQYF
14	TRBV7-3	TRBJ2-7	.	TRBD1	TGTGCCAGCAGTTCCCGGGACAGGGGGAACGAGCAGTACTTC	CASSSRDRGNEQYF
14	TRBV5-1	TRBJ1-4	once	.	TGCGCCAGCAGCCGGGACGGCACGAATGAAAAACTGTTTTTT	CASSRDGTNEKLFF
14	TRBV7-2	TRBJ2-2	.	.	TGTGCCAGCAGCTTATCTGGCGACGGCGGGGAGCTGTTTTTT	CASSLSGDGGELFF
15	TRBV5-8	TRBJ1-5	.	.	TGTGCCAGCAGCTTGGGCGGGGGTCAGGGACAGCCCCAGCATTTT	CASSLGGGQGQPQHF
16	TRBV4-1	TRBJ2-5	.	.	TGCGCCAGCAGCCGGTCAGGCGTGGGGGATACAGAGACCCAGTACTTC	CASSRSGVGDTETQYF
13	TRBV5-5	TRBJ1-2	.	.	TGTGCCAGCAGCTTGGCGGCTAACTATGGCTACACCTTC	CASSLAANYGYTF
14	TRBV10-3	TRBJ2-7	.	.	TGTGCCACCGCCCGTGCGGACCGGCCCTACGAGCAGTACTTC	CATARADRPYEQYF
14	TRBV7-2	TRBJ2-2	.	.	TGTGCCAGCAGCTTGTTAGTGGGTACCGGGGAGCTGTTTTTT	CASSLLVGTGELFF
14	TRBV29-1	TRBJ2-4	.	TRBD2	TGCAGCGTTGATCTAGCGGGAGCCAAAAACATTCAGTACTTC	CSVDLAGAKNIQYF
14	TRBV7-6	TRBJ2-3	.	.	TGTGCCAGCAGCTTAGAAACGACCACAGATACGCAGTATTTT	CASSLETTTDTQYF
14	TRBV7-9	TRBJ1-1	.	.	TGTGCCAGCAGCCCGCCCGGGGGCGGCACTGAAGCTTTCTTT	CASSPPGGGTEAFF
16	TRBV5-6	TRBJ2-5	.	TRBD2	TGTGCCAGCAGCTTGGGCCTAGGACTAGCGGAAGAGACCCAGTACTTC	CASSLGLGLAEETQYF
16	TRBV11-2	TRBJ2-1	once	TRBD2	TGTGCCAGCAGCCCACGTCTAGCGGGGGTGGGTAATGAGCAGTTCTTC	CASSPRLAGVGNEQFF
12	TRBV30	TRBJ2-7	.	.	TGTGCCTGGAGTGTCACGGGGATCGAGCAGTACTTC	CAWSVTGIEQYF
12	TRBV19	TRBJ1-2	once	.	TGTGCCAGTAGTATAGCGGACTATGGCTACACCTTC	CASSIADYGYTF
15	TRBV5-6	TRBJ1-2	.	.	TGTGCCAGCAGCTTGGTAGGGGGGAACCCCTATGGCTACACCTTC	CASSLVGGNPYGYTF